Sequencing of this T cell receptor beta chain was carried out in a study of T cell repertoires in cytomegalovirus infection. Study-wide context: From public TCR beta signatures came an indication of both CMV infection and matching HLA type.

TCRdb analysed the reads with MiXCR anew, one entry per CDR3 protein. The data show about 310,000 distinct CDR3 sequences, around 25% seen once. This clonotype was detected a few times. Its antigen is unidentified. CDR3 length equals 15 residues. CDR1 KGHSH and CDR2 LQKENI come from the germline V gene. V lost 2 bases and J lost 5, with 13 bases in between. Study findings and constraints: CMV-specific TCR beta clonotypes restricted by HLA-C dominated the ex vivo response. The study identified carriers of CMV plus the relevant HLA from cumulative public TCR beta family frequency.

This receptor was identified in a human donor in good health (CMV status not recorded). Some clones in this sample may be carry-over from other donors' samples. This specimen was cultured PBMCs, taken from culture after CMV antigen stimulation. The chain links TRBV18 to TRBJ2-1; D is possibly TRBD2 (5 bases). For the CDR3, the DNA is TGTGCCAGCTCACCATCCCTAGCTAGGAACAATGAGCAGTTCTTC. It encodes CASSPSLARNNEQFF.